This TCR beta chain came from a study of glioma-infiltrating T cells. General study results and limits: Signature shared blood CDR3 motifs were enriched in low-divergence and depleted in high-divergence patients.

This clonotype was detected ten times or more. Its antigen is still unknown. V was cut by 5 bases and J by 2 bases, with 10 bases left in between. The CDR3 is made up of 14 amino acids. TCR alpha and beta CDR3 regions were amplified from RNA using iRepertoire nested multiplex PCR. TCRdb independently ran MiXCR on the multiplex PCR reads; one entry per CDR3 protein. The sample lists roughly 350,000 distinct CDR3 sequences; 41% were seen once. This clonotype originated in a human donor with low-grade glioma or glioblastoma, undergoing nonglioma brain surgery, or in good health (not recorded which). The sequencing input was glioma tissue, nonneoplastic brain tissue, or PBMCs (not recorded which). V gene TRBV12-3 or TRBV12-4 combines with J gene TRBJ1-5, with a weak D call TRBD1 (5 bases). The CDR3 sequence: CASSALTGNQPQHF. CDR3 nucleotide sequence: TGTGCCAGCAGTGCTTTGACAGGCAATCAGCCCCAGCATTTT.